The rows below give T cell receptor beta chains drawn from one sample of a study of blood T cell repertoires in COVID-19. Clones were sequenced by immunoSEQ multiplex PCR, and TCRdb holds only the in-frame ones, with some missing. The table has about 120,000 clones, around 87% seen once. Material for sequencing was peripheral blood. All receptors come from a woman in her forties or fifties with acute or convalescent COVID-19. Both conserved end residues are part of each CDR3. D genes are given only for firm matches. Clone size, where shown, is once, few, many, or a class for clones that have expanded.

D | J | V | size | CDR3 | DNA
NA | TRBJ1-2 | TRBV6-5 | NA | CASMAGLRDGYTF | TGTGCCAGCATGGCAGGGTTGCGCGATGGCTACACCTTC
TRBD2 | TRBJ2-5 | TRBV3-1/TRBV3-2 | NA | CASSQEILAGGVPETQYF | TGTGCCAGCAGCCAAGAGATACTAGCGGGGGGTGTTCCAGAGACCCAGTACTTC
TRBD2 | TRBJ2-1 | TRBV12-3/TRBV12-4 | NA | CASSLGLAGGTVF | TGTGCCAGCAGTTTAGGACTAGCGGGGGGGACCGTCTTC
NA | TRBJ1-2 | TRBV25-1 | medium-sized | CASSISGIDGYTF | TGTGCCAGCAGTATATCCGGGATCGATGGCTACACCTTC
NA | TRBJ1-2 | TRBV30 | NA | CAWSLLAAGYTF | TGTGCCTGGAGTCTTCTAGCAGCTGGCTACACCTTC
TRBD1 | TRBJ1-3 | TRBV27 | NA | CASSTGTGFPGYSGNTIYF | TGTGCCAGCAGTACCGGGACAGGGTTCCCCGGCTACTCTGGAAACACCATATATTTT
NA | TRBJ1-3 | TRBV30 | NA | CAWSVAGPGNTIYF | TGTGCCTGGAGTGTAGCAGGGCCGGGAAACACCATATATTTT
NA | TRBJ2-1 | TRBV14 | NA | CASRRYNEQFF | TGTGCCAGCAGGCGATACAATGAGCAGTTCTTC
NA | TRBJ1-3 | TRBV29-1 | NA | CSVGMGRSSGNTIYF | TGCAGCGTTGGGATGGGGAGAAGCTCTGGAAACACCATATATTTT
TRBD1 | TRBJ1-2 | TRBV9 | NA | CASSATGGDGGYTF | TGTGCCAGCAGCGCCACAGGGGGCGATGGGGGCTACACCTTC
TRBD1 | TRBJ1-1 | TRBV19 | NA | CASSIDAGRGPGTEAFF | TGTGCCAGTAGTATAGATGCGGGAAGGGGGCCGGGCACTGAAGCTTTCTTT
NA | TRBJ1-5 | TRBV30 | NA | CAWSVPRSGGNQPQHF | TGTGCCTGGAGTGTACCAAGGAGTGGGGGGAATCAGCCCCAGCATTTT
TRBD1 | TRBJ1-4 | TRBV9 | NA | CASSFSGTGKEKLFF | TGTGCCAGCAGCTTCTCCGGGACAGGAAAGGAAAAACTGTTTTTT
NA | TRBJ2-3 | TRBV5-1 | NA | CASSFRDPTPDTQYF | TGCGCCAGCAGCTTCCGGGATCCCACCCCCGATACGCAGTATTTT
TRBD1 | TRBJ1-1 | TRBV7-9 | NA | CASSPGGPGTEAFF | TGTGCCAGCAGCCCAGGGGGGCCCGGCACTGAAGCTTTCTTT
NA | TRBJ2-2 | TRBV25-1 | NA | CASSEKGLNTGELFF | TGTGCCAGCAGTGAGAAGGGGCTGAATACCGGGGAGCTGTTTTTT
NA | TRBJ1-1 | TRBV4-3 | once | CASSQEKGATEAFF | TGCGCCAGCAGCCAAGAAAAGGGAGCTACTGAAGCTTTCTTT
TRBD1 | TRBJ2-1 | TRBV7-2 | NA | CASSPHQGANEQFF | TGTGCCAGCAGCCCTCACCAGGGGGCAAATGAGCAGTTCTTC
TRBD2 | TRBJ2-5 | TRBV11-2 | NA | CASSLDLRSGGQETQYF | TGTGCCAGCAGCTTAGATCTCCGATCGGGGGGGCAAGAGACCCAGTACTTC
NA | TRBJ2-1 | TRBV19 | NA | CASSIVDNEQFF | TGTGCCAGTAGTATTGTAGATAATGAGCAGTTCTTC
TRBD1 | TRBJ2-2 | TRBV4-2 | few | CASSPKDREVTGELFF | TGTGCCAGCAGCCCTAAGGACAGGGAGGTCACCGGGGAGCTGTTTTTT
TRBD1 | TRBJ1-2 | TRBV29-1 | NA | CSAGQGMGYTF | TGCAGCGCTGGACAGGGAATGGGCTACACCTTC
NA | TRBJ1-1 | TRBV11-3 | NA | CASSLGRLLTEAFF | TGTGCCAGCAGCTTGGGCAGGTTGCTCACTGAAGCTTTCTTT
NA | TRBJ1-2 | TRBV5-1 | once | CASSADPGGRNGYTF | TGCGCCAGCAGCGCCGACCCCGGCGGGAGGAATGGCTACACCTTC
TRBD1 | TRBJ2-1 | TRBV25-1 | NA | CASSPRAGGFANEQFF | TGTGCCAGCAGTCCAAGGGCAGGGGGTTTTGCCAATGAGCAGTTCTTC
TRBD1 | TRBJ1-1 | TRBV7-6 | NA | CASRRDSSTEAFF | TGTGCCAGCAGGCGGGACAGCAGCACTGAAGCTTTCTTT
NA | TRBJ1-1 | TRBV2 | NA | CASSSFDMAEAFF | TGTGCCAGCAGTTCGTTTGATATGGCCGAAGCTTTCTTT
TRBD1 | TRBJ2-3 | TRBV15 | few | CATSRDGGRGTDTQYF | TGTGCCACCAGCAGAGATGGGGGCAGGGGGACAGATACGCAGTATTTT
NA | TRBJ2-3 | TRBV19 | NA | CASSRGQSTDTQYF | TGTGCCAGTAGCCGCGGACAGAGCACAGATACGCAGTATTTT